This passage covers 17 T cell receptor beta chains from one sample sequenced in a study of response to subunit inactivated influenza vaccine (dated by TCRdb to between 2018 and 2020). The library was prepared using RT-PCR. The sequencer listed for this sample is Illumina HiSeq 2500. TCRdb redid the processing of the public reads, applying fastp at Q25 and MiXCR, and retained in-frame beta chains. Rows matching on CDR3 protein sequence are summarized as one entry with the most common DNA and genes. This sample has fewer than 800,000 distinct CDR3 sequences in its table, and 15% to 18% of those were observed once. The top ten hold roughly 11% of the sample. Sequencing was performed on PBMCs from blood, taken about 13 days after vaccination. The receptors originated from a man aged 45-65 years who received an inactivated influenza vaccine. Donor details come from another sample of the same person, matched by shared clones.

This clonotype was found many times. This chain connects TRBV20-1 to TRBJ2-7; tentatively, D is TRBD2 (5 bases). Germline assignment: CDR1 DFQATT and CDR2 SNEGSKA (reference sequence). V was clipped by 3 bases and J by 2 bases, with 11 bases between them. This CDR3 is built from 13 residues. CDR3 amino acids: CSASETTTYEQYF. The CDR3 nucleotides are TGCAGTGCTAGCGAGACTACTACCTACGAGCAGTACTTC.

The genes are TRBV5-1 and TRBJ2-1, with 8 bases lining up with TRBD2. Germline V CDR1 and CDR2: SGHRS, YFSETQ. The CDR3 loop spans 15 amino acids. J was trimmed by 7 bases and V by 0 bases; bases with no gene match: 6. CDR3 DNA: TGCGCCAGCAGCTTGGGGGGGACTAGTATTAATGAGCAGTTCTTC. This translates into CASSLGGTSINEQFF. The whole variable domain, remainder taken from reference TRBV5-1 and TRBJ2-1, is KAGVTQTPRYLIKTRGQQVTLSCSPISGHRSVSWYQQTPGQGLQFLFEYFSETQRNKGNFPGRFSGRQFSNSRSEMNVSTLELGDSALYLCASSLGGTSINEQFFGPGTRLTVL.

The V call is TRBV28, the J call TRBJ1-1, with D possibly matching TRBD1 (5 bases). V lost 6 bases and J lost 3, with 11 bases in between. Germline CDR1 reads MDHEN; CDR2 reads SYDVKM. CDR3 length: 13 residues. The CDR3 DNA reads as TGTGCCAGCAGACAACAAGGGGACACTGAAGCTTTCTTT. Translating it yields CASRQQGDTEAFF.

V and J are TRBV4-2 and TRBJ2-7; 10 positions match TRBD2. CDR3 length: 16 amino acids. Trimming cost V 4 bases and J 2 bases; bases outside gene matches: 8. Germline CDR1 and CDR2: LGHNA and YNFKEQ. The CDR3, as DNA: TGTGCCAGCAGCCTTACTAGCGGGGCTTCTACCTACGAGCAGTACTTC. It is translated as CASSLTSGASTYEQYF.

This clonotype was counted at least ten times. The rearrangement links TRBV6-1 to TRBJ1-6; TRBD1 matches at 9 bases. The CDR3 extends over 17 amino acids. Germline V gene lookup returns CDR1 MNHNS and CDR2 SASEGT. V shed 4 bases, J shed 5 bases, and the junction held 9 bases outside the gene matches. The CDR3 region has the DNA TGTGCCAGCAGTGCAACTGGGACAGGGCAGCATAATTCACCCCTCCACTTT. Translation: CASSATGTGQHNSPLHF.

This clonotype was detected only a few times. This chain links TRBV6-5 with TRBJ2-1; the D gene is possibly TRBD2 (6 bases). The CDR3 contains 14 residues. Germline-derived CDR1 and CDR2 are MNHEY and SVGAGI. V gave up 0 bases and J gave up 4 bases, with 7 bases separating them. The CDR3 bases are TGTGCCAGCAGTTACTCTAGCGGATACAATGAGCAGTTCTTC. Its protein is CASSYSSGYNEQFF.

V gene TRBV4-2 combines with J gene TRBJ2-5; D gene uncertain. The V gene's germline CDR1 is LGHNA and CDR2 YNFKEQ. The CDR3 consists of 12 residues. The V end lost 2 bases, the J end lost 5 bases, and 6 bases lay between the germline ends. The DNA of the CDR3 is TGTGCCAGCAGCCAACCGAAGGAGACCCAGTACTTC. Its protein product is CASSQPKETQYF.

The chain is built from TRBV10-3 and TRBJ2-5, with 8 nucleotides matching TRBD2. The CDR3 has 16 residues. Germline V CDR1 and CDR2: ENHRY, SYGVKD. After removal of 3 bases from V and 4 bases from J, the junction contained 10 bases not matched to a gene. CDR3 protein: CAISEYHSGIGETQYF. Written as DNA, the CDR3 is TGTGCCATCAGTGAATATCATAGCGGGATAGGAGAGACCCAGTACTTC.

The chain employs TRBV3-1 and TRBJ2-3; TRBD2 might be the D (5 bases). The CDR3 extends over 16 amino acids. Trimming took off 5 bases at V and 3 bases at J, with 18 bases between the two ends. Germline V gene data show CDR1 as LGHDT and CDR2 as YNNKEL (reference sequence). Written as DNA, the CDR3 is TGTGCCAGCAGCACTCAAGCAAACTCGGGGACAGATACGCAGTATTTT. Amino acids: CASSTQANSGTDTQYF.

This rearrangement joins TRBV4-2 to TRBJ2-1, with a possible D match to TRBD2 (5 bases). There are 15 residues in the CDR3. With 1 base removed from V and 2 bases from J, the gap between germline ends came to 9 bases. Germline CDR1 and CDR2: LGHNA and YNFKEQ. In DNA, the CDR3 is TGTGCCAGCAGCCAAGGGCAGCGGACCTACAATGAGCAGTTCTTC. It is translated as CASSQGQRTYNEQFF.

This CDR3 reads CASSLWDSSANEQFF. CDR3 sequence (DNA): TGTGCCAGCAGCTTATGGGACAGCTCGGCCAATGAGCAGTTCTTC. The chain carries TRBV11-1 and TRBJ2-1, with 7 nucleotides matching TRBD1. From germline, CDR1 is SGHAT and CDR2 FQDESV (reference sequence). J gave up 6 bases and V 2 bases, and 7 bases lay outside the gene matches. The CDR3 totals 15 residues.

This clonotype was counted a few times. This sequence joins TRBV5-6 and TRBJ2-3; tentatively, D is TRBD1 (5 bases). This CDR3 spans 13 amino acids. V was clipped by 1 base and J by 9 bases, with 12 bases between them. From germline, CDR1 is SGHDT and CDR2 YYEEEE. Here the CDR3 DNA reads TGTGCCAGCAGCTTGCTGGTACAGGACACGCAGTATTTT. Translating gives CASSLLVQDTQYF. Based on the CDR3 plus reference TRBV5-6 and TRBJ2-3, the full variable domain is DAGVTQSPTHLIKTRGQQVTLRCSPKSGHDTVSWYQQALGQGPQFIFQYYEEEERQRGNFPDRFSGHQFPNYSSELNVNALLLGDSALYLCASSLLVQDTQYFGPGTRLTVL.

The chain couples TRBV3-1 to TRBJ2-2; D may correspond to TRBD1 or TRBD2 (6 bases each). V lost 1 base to trimming and J lost 5 bases, with 11 bases between them. This CDR3 contains 15 residues. CDR1 is LGHDT, CDR2 YNNKEL, per germline (reference sequence). DNA for the CDR3: TGTGCCAGCAGCCAAGTCGGAGGGGGGACCGGGGAGCTGTTTTTT. It translates to CASSQVGGGTGELFF.

As DNA, the CDR3 is TGCGCCAGCAGCTGGGAGCCTAGCGGGGCGACAGATACGCAGTATTTT. It yields the protein CASSWEPSGATDTQYF. J is TRBJ2-3 and V is TRBV5-1; 9 bases line up with TRBD2. Losses at the gene ends were 3 bases for V and 3 bases for J; bases not matched to a gene: 8. Germline V gene data show CDR1 as SGHRS and CDR2 as YFSETQ. The CDR3 is made up of 16 amino acids. Full variable domain (rest looked up from reference TRBV5-1 and TRBJ2-3): KAGVTQTPRYLIKTRGQQVTLSCSPISGHRSVSWYQQTPGQGLQFLFEYFSETQRNKGNFPGRFSGRQFSNSRSEMNVSTLELGDSALYLCASSWEPSGATDTQYFGPGTRLTVL.

The chain carries TRBV24-1 and TRBJ2-1; D is uncertain. This CDR3 has 14 residues. Germline V CDR1 and CDR2: KGHDR, SFDVKD. V lost 7 bases to trimming and J lost 8 bases, with 17 bases between them. CDR3 coding DNA: TGTGCCACCAGCGGACCGCCGCGATGGGATGAGCAGTTCTTC. Its translation: CATSGPPRWDEQFF.

The chain has TRBV24-1 and TRBJ1-5; D not resolved. V was shortened by 3 bases and J by 1 base, with 9 bases between the two germline ends. CDR1 is KGHDR and CDR2 is SFDVKD in the germline V gene. The CDR3 is 15 residues long. CDR3 sequence (DNA): TGTGCCACCAGTGATCCGGCGGTGAGCAATCAGCCCCAGCATTTT. This codes for CATSDPAVSNQPQHF.

This clonotype occurred many times. The rearrangement links TRBV11-1 to TRBJ2-2; D unresolved. CDR1 and CDR2 (germline): SGHAT, FQDESV (reference sequence). The V and J ends lost 7 bases and 6 bases respectively, with 9 bases between them. CDR3 length: 12 residues. The CDR3 coding sequence is TGTGCCAGCACCCCCCTACCCGGGGAGCTGTTTTTT. Amino acids: CASTPLPGELFF. The complete variable domain, with remaining parts taken from reference TRBV11-1 and TRBJ2-2, reads EAEVAQSPRYKITEKSQAVAFWCDPISGHATLYWYRQILGQGPELLVQFQDESVVDDSQLPKDRFSAERLKGVDSTLKIQPAELGDSAMYLCASTPLPGELFFGEGSRLTVL.